Following are 8 T cell receptor beta chains from one sample sequenced in a study of human CD8 memory T cell subsets. Libraries targeted TCR beta using 5' RACE with UMIs. With the 5' RACE reads reprocessed, TCRdb shows one record per CDR3 protein and no DNA. This repertoire includes about 10,000 distinct CDR3 sequences. Material for sequencing was CD8+ T cells from PBMCs. The receptor set was obtained from a human donor in good health.

The chain joins TRBV6-5 to TRBJ1-1; TCRdb lists TRBD1, though no DNA is available to test this call. Germline CDR1 and CDR2: MNHEY and SVGAGI. The CDR3 contains 15 residues. CDR3 protein: CASNPGGALGSEAFF.

The chain recombines TRBV28 with TRBJ2-1; TCRdb lists TRBD2, though no DNA is available to test this call. The CDR3 loop spans 15 amino acids. CDR1 MDHEN and CDR2 SYDVKM come from the germline V gene. CDR3 in amino acids: CASSLSLAGYNEQFF.

The chain is built from TRBV5-5 and TRBJ1-5; with no DNA, the TCRdb D assignment of TRBD1 cannot be verified. In germline, CDR1 is SGHKS, CDR2 YYEKEE (reference sequence). The CDR3 totals 15 residues. The CDR3 sequence is CASSRDTNSNQPQHF.

This chain links TRBV28 with TRBJ2-7; the TCRdb D gene call, TRBD1, has no DNA to confirm it. The V gene's germline CDR1 is MDHEN and CDR2 SYDVKM. The CDR3 sequence is 14 residues long. The CDR3 loop reads CASRTGQGSHEQYF.

The rearrangement uses TRBV7-6 and TRBJ1-6; TCRdb picks TRBD1, but there is no DNA to check that call. Germline CDR1 is SGHVS and CDR2 is FNYEAQ. The CDR3 loop spans 16 amino acids. This CDR3 reads CASSSGQTLRNSPLHF.

This chain joins TRBV4-1 and TRBJ1-5; with no DNA, the TCRdb D assignment of TRBD1 cannot be verified. CDR1 and CDR2 from the germline V gene are MGHRA and YSYEKL. This CDR3 has 15 residues. The CDR3 loop is CASSQDLPGAKPQHF.

The rearrangement uses TRBV28 and TRBJ1-1. Germline CDR1 is MDHEN and CDR2 is SYDVKM. The length of the CDR3 is 15 residues. The CDR3 loop reads CASSFSTAVPNEAFF.

CDR3 residues: CASSLGRDTGELFF. The chain uses TRBV5-4 and TRBJ2-2; the D call of TRBD2 rests on TCRdb alone, since no DNA is present to check it. Germline CDR1 reads SGHNT; CDR2 reads YYREEE (reference sequence). CDR3 length: 14 residues.